The 17 T cell receptor beta chains in this list originate from one sample, sequenced in a study of neoadjuvant anti-PD-1 for oral cavity cancer. Sequenced by immunoSEQ multiplex PCR; TCRdb stores in-frame clones only, minus some. The sample lists about 14,000 clones, approximately 70% seen once, with about 3% in the top ten. The material sequenced was PBMCs, taken before nivolumab (anti-PD-1) treatment. Source of these receptors: a person aged 40 to 85 with oral cavity squamous cell carcinoma.

This chain links TRBV2 with TRBJ1-6; TRBD1 matches 9 bases. There are 13 residues in the CDR3. Germline values: CDR1 SNHLY, CDR2 FYNNEI. The J segment lost 7 bases and the V segment lost 7 bases, leaving 2 bases of the junction unmatched. In DNA form, the CDR3 reads TGTGCCAGCACGGGACAGGGAAATTCACCCCTCCACTTT. It is translated as CASTGQGNSPLHF.

The chain is built from TRBV30 and TRBJ1-2; 7 positions match TRBD1. The CDR3 covers 11 residues. Germline V CDR1 and CDR2: GTSNPN, SVGIG (reference sequence). Trimming cost V 4 bases and J 7 bases; bases outside gene matches: 3. The CDR3 loop is CAWTGGSGYTF. The CDR3 nucleotides are TGTGCCTGGACAGGGGGTAGTGGCTACACCTTC.

The rearrangement links TRBV14 to TRBJ1-6; D remains unclear. V lost 4 bases and J 9 bases, leaving 10 bases between the germline ends. Germline V gives CDR1 SGHDN, CDR2 FVKESK. This CDR3 has 13 amino acids. In DNA, the CDR3 is TGTGCCAGCAGCCCCGCGGGCAGTTCACCCCTCCACTTT. It codes for CASSPAGSSPLHF. Using reference TRBV14 and TRBJ1-6 for the parts outside the CDR3, the full variable domain is EAGVTQFPSHSVIEKGQTVTLRCDPISGHDNLYWYRRVMGKEIKFLLHFVKESKQDESGMPNNRFLAERTGGTYSTLKVQPAELEDSGVYFCASSPAGSSPLHFGNGTRLTVT.

This clone has a handful of counts. The chain combines TRBV5-1 with TRBJ2-5; 8 positions match TRBD1. Germline CDR1 SGHRS, CDR2 YFSETQ. Losses at the gene ends were 0 bases for V and 0 bases for J; bases not matched to a gene: 7. The CDR3 consists of 17 residues. The CDR3 loop is CASSLGQGPGYQETQYF. The DNA for the CDR3 is TGCGCCAGCAGCTTGGGACAGGGGCCTGGGTACCAAGAGACCCAGTACTTC.

This clone has only one observation. The gene calls are TRBV5-6 and TRBJ2-3, with 9 bases identical to TRBD1. Germline CDR1 reads SGHDT; CDR2 reads YYEEEE. This CDR3 comprises 15 residues. The ends lost 3 bases at V and 1 base at J; junction bases unmatched: 3. CDR3 in amino acids: CASSSRDRGTDTQYF. The DNA of the CDR3 is TGTGCCAGCAGCTCCCGGGACAGGGGCACAGATACGCAGTATTTT.

The gene calls are TRBV7-9 and TRBJ2-7; 12 bases are shared with TRBD1. CDR3 length: 16 amino acids. The trim removed 8 bases at V and 3 bases at J, leaving 11 bases unmatched. Per the germline V gene, CDR1 is SEHNR and CDR2 is FQNEAQ (reference sequence). DNA of the CDR3: TGTGCCAGCGCCGGGACAGGGGGCCTAAGCTACTACGAGCAGTACTTC. Protein product: CASAGTGGLSYYEQYF.

The gene calls are TRBV10-3 and TRBJ2-7; unclear D gene. The CDR3 extends over 12 amino acids. Germline V lookup: CDR1 ENHRY, CDR2 SYGVKD. Trimming shortened V by 11 bases and J by 0 bases, and 11 bases separated the two germline ends. In DNA form, the CDR3 reads TGTGCCGTCCAGTCGAGCTCCTACGAGCAGTACTTC. Residues: CAVQSSSYEQYF.

The chain recombines TRBV19 with TRBJ1-6, with D possibly TRBD1 on 5 matching bases. There are 14 residues in the CDR3. The germline CDR1 and CDR2 sequences are LNHDA and SQIVND (reference sequence). V lost 6 bases to trimming and J lost 7 bases, with 13 bases between them. The CDR3 sequence: CASSFREGNSPLHF. Written as DNA, the CDR3 is TGTGCCAGTAGCTTCAGGGAAGGGAATTCACCCCTCCACTTT.

This clone was counted a few times. The gene calls are TRBV28 and TRBJ1-2, with 10 bases lining up with TRBD1. V was clipped by 6 bases and J by 8 bases; unmatched bases: 12. This CDR3 is 15 amino acids long. The V gene's germline CDR1 is MDHEN and CDR2 SYDVKM. CDR3 protein: CASSPAGTGERGYTF. Here the CDR3 DNA reads TGTGCCAGCAGCCCAGCCGGGACAGGGGAGAGAGGCTACACCTTC.

V and J are TRBV5-6 and TRBJ1-5; weak D call: TRBD1 (6 bases). The V gene's germline CDR1 is SGHDT and CDR2 YYEEEE. The CDR3 length is 15 residues. Trimming removed 5 bases at V and 5 bases at J, with 17 bases between. In DNA, the CDR3 is TGTGCCAGCAGTAGATTCCGGGACAACTATCAGCCCCAGCATTTT. Residues: CASSRFRDNYQPQHF.

The chain couples TRBV21-1 to TRBJ1-2; the table's D call of TRBD1 was not tested on the DNA. TRBV21-1 is given as a pseudogene. The CDR3 runs to 13 residues. The CDR3 region has the DNA TGTGCCAGCAGCAGGGACAGGGTCCATGGCTACACCTTC. It codes for CASSRDRVHGYTF.

This clone occurred a few times. This chain links TRBV9 with TRBJ1-1; no firm D call. The V and J ends lost 0 bases and 0 bases respectively, with 9 bases between them. The CDR3 covers 15 residues. In germline, CDR1 is SGDLS, CDR2 YYNGEE. CDR3 loop: CASSVGPVMNTEAFF. The CDR3 bases are TGTGCCAGCAGCGTAGGACCAGTTATGAACACTGAAGCTTTCTTT. The full variable domain, completed using reference TRBV9 and TRBJ1-1, is DSGVTQTPKHLITATGQRVTLRCSPRSGDLSVYWYQQSLDQGLQFLIQYYNGEERAKGNILERFSAQQFPDLHSELNLSSLELGDSALYFCASSVGPVMNTEAFFGQGTRLTVV.

This clone came up a few times. The chain has TRBV7-3 and TRBJ2-1; D remains unclear. V was shortened by 4 bases and J by 8 bases, with 12 bases between the two germline ends. Germline lookup yields CDR1 SGHTA and CDR2 FQGTGA. The CDR3 consists of 13 residues. Here the CDR3 DNA reads TGTGCCAGCAGCTCGGACCCGGGCCATGAGCAGTTCTTC. Translating gives CASSSDPGHEQFF.

This chain connects TRBV6-1 to TRBJ2-5; a possible D gene is TRBD1 (6 bases). Trimming removed 7 bases at V and 2 bases at J, with 17 bases between. This CDR3 contains 15 residues. Germline lookup yields CDR1 MNHNS and CDR2 SASEGT. The DNA for the CDR3 is TGTGCCAGCACCCTAGGGGGTTCCATACAAGAGACCCAGTACTTC. This codes for CASTLGGSIQETQYF.

The J gene is TRBJ2-1, the V gene TRBV4-2, with D perhaps matching TRBD2 (6 bases). CDR1 is LGHNA and CDR2 is YNFKEQ in the germline V gene. Deletions cut 0 bases from V and 0 bases from J, with 12 bases between. The CDR3 loop spans 17 amino acids. CDR3 protein: CASSQDVTGSSYNEQFF. DNA of the CDR3: TGTGCCAGCAGCCAAGATGTCACCGGGAGCTCCTACAATGAGCAGTTCTTC.

The chain combines TRBV6-1 with TRBJ1-3; D is undetermined. With 6 bases removed from V and 2 bases from J, the gap between germline ends came to 11 bases. The CDR3 spans 14 residues. Germline-derived CDR1 and CDR2 are MNHNS and SASEGT. CDR3 loop: CASRVVAPGNTIYF. The CDR3 DNA reads TGTGCCAGCAGAGTCGTTGCTCCTGGAAACACCATATATTTT.

This clone was recorded a few times. This chain joins TRBV28 and TRBJ1-5, with D perhaps TRBD1 (6 bases). V gave up 5 bases and J gave up 6 bases, with 17 bases separating them. The CDR3 runs 15 residues. The germline gives CDR1 MDHEN, CDR2 SYDVKM. The CDR3 DNA reads TGTGCCAGCAGTACACAGACAGGTGGGAGTCAGCCCCAGCATTTT. It encodes CASSTQTGGSQPQHF.